This entry lists 5 T cell receptor beta chains sequenced from one sample in a study of T cell responses to AZD1222 COVID-19 vaccine (dated by TCRdb to the early 2020s). The receptor library was made with the immunoSEQ multiplex PCR assay. The source is immuneACCESS, and TCRdb retained only in-frame sequences with V and J called. Part of the clones is not carried over; for the studies checked, unresolved V genes explain less than half of this, and the remainder is unexplained. The sample table shows tens of thousands of clones, and roughly 90% are seen once. The ten largest clones take up more than 4% of the sample. What this sample's time point label stands for: baseline before first vaccination. The specimen was peripheral blood, collected on day 0 of AZD1222 vaccination. The source of these receptors is an adult in good health.

This chain uses TRBV5-1 with TRBJ1-1, with D hard to call. The CDR3 spans 13 residues. Trimming shortened V by 4 bases and J by 1 base, and 8 bases separated the two germline ends. Per the germline V gene, CDR1 is SGHRS and CDR2 is YFSETQ. The CDR3 protein is CASSEVGNTEAFF. DNA for the CDR3: TGCGCCAGCAGCGAGGTCGGGAACACTGAAGCTTTCTTT.

The genes are TRBV7-2 and TRBJ2-3; D is unresolved. The germline V and J ends were trimmed by 7 bases and 5 bases, with 13 bases remaining between them. CDR3 size: 13 residues. Germline CDR1 SGHTA, CDR2 FQGNSA. The CDR3 reads CASNSSPGDTQYF. CDR3 coding DNA: TGTGCCAGCAACTCCTCCCCCGGAGATACGCAGTATTTT.

V usage is TRBV19 and J usage is TRBJ1-5; D uncertain. There are 13 residues in the CDR3. Germline V gene sequence: CDR1 LNHDA, CDR2 SQIVND (reference sequence). V gave up 7 bases and J gave up 2 bases, with 9 bases separating them. CDR3 DNA sequence: TGTGCCAGTATAGCGAGTGGCAATCAGCCCCAGCATTTT. Encoded protein: CASIASGNQPQHF.

This chain uses TRBV7-2 with TRBJ1-2, with D hard to call. V shed 6 bases and J shed 6 bases, with 14 bases lying between them. Germline values: CDR1 SGHTA, CDR2 FQGNSA. The CDR3 runs 13 residues. CDR3 DNA: TGTGCCAGCAGTTTACAACCCCGGGATGGCTACACCTTC. Protein sequence: CASSLQPRDGYTF.

The J gene is TRBJ1-2, the V gene TRBV30; D unresolved. Per the germline V gene, CDR1 is GTSNPN and CDR2 is SVGIG (reference sequence). This CDR3 contains 13 residues. Trimming took off 4 bases at V and 4 bases at J, with 13 bases between the two ends. Written as DNA, the CDR3 is TGTGCCTGGACTCCAATGGACGCCTATGGCTACACCTTC. Translation gives CAWTPMDAYGYTF.